The clone carrying this T cell receptor beta chain came up many times. As yet, its antigen is unknown. Preceding any ophthalmopathy symptoms, the blood sample dates from first hyperthyroidism diagnosis. This sample stems from a study of T cells in Graves' hyperthyroidism and ophthalmopathy. Broader study findings: Ophthalmopathy was separated from stable hyperthyroidism by a 13 V-J model. Expanded thyroid clonotypes (above 0.001) were mostly also found in blood. The model foresaw ophthalmopathy a median around 6.4 months prior to onset.

Using RNA transcripts as the source, TCR beta CDR3 regions were amplified. Using the HTBI primer set, a first-round RT-PCR was run on the TCR CDR3. In TCRdb, the multiplex PCR reads were re-called with MiXCR into one record per CDR3 protein. The table has roughly 150,000 distinct CDR3 sequences, over 8% seen once; the top ten hold approximately 20%. V dropped 5 bases and J dropped 2 bases, with 12 bases sitting between them. This CDR3 is 15 amino acids long. Germline assignment: CDR1 MDHEN and CDR2 SYDVKM. The chain carries TRBV28 and TRBJ2-2; D is undetermined. The sample was blood. The sequence was obtained from a young woman with Graves' hyperthyroidism that later progressed to Graves' ophthalmopathy. The CDR3 DNA sequence: TGTGCCAGCAGTCCTCTATTCTTAAACACCGGGGAGCTGTTTTTT. It specifies CASSPLFLNTGELFF.